This T cell receptor (beta chain) was identified in a study of blood T cell repertoires in COVID-19. Study as a whole: Some COVID-19 samples were acute and others convalescent; all came from the United States, Italy and Spain.

Germline V gene data show CDR1 as LNHDA and CDR2 as SQIVND (reference sequence). The CDR3 length is 15 residues. Trimming at V came to 2 bases and at J to 5 bases, leaving 7 bases not matched to a gene. Authors' analysis steps: Counts of nucleated cells, estimated from reference gene primer amplification, were obtained. The data were produced by immunoSEQ multiplex PCR, yet TCRdb's version contains in-frame clones alone and is incomplete. V and J calls and clone size are as listed in that table; D and trimming were resolved from the DNA. The repertoire holds more than 200,000 clones, 65% to 90% seen once, with roughly 4.9% in the top ten.

Sequenced: peripheral blood. The receptor was derived from a woman of 80 years or more with active or convalescent COVID-19. The genes are TRBV19 and TRBJ1-1, with 8 bases aligning to TRBD1. The CDR3, as DNA: TGTGCCAGTAGTATATATCAGGGGGCGCATACTGAAGCTTTCTTT. Residues: CASSIYQGAHTEAFF.